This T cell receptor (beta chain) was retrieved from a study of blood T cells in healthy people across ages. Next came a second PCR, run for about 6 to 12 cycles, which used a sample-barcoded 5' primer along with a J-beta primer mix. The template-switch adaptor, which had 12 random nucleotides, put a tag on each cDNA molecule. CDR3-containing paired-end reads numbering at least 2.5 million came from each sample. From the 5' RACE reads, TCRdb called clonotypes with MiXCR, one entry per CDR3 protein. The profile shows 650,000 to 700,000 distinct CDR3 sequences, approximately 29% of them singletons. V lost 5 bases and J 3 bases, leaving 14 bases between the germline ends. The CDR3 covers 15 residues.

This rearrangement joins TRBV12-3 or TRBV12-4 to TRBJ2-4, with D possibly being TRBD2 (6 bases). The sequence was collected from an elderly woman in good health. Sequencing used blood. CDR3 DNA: TGTGCCAGCAGTGACCTGGACTACGGCAAAAACATTCAGTACTTC. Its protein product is CASSDLDYGKNIQYF.